This T cell receptor (beta chain) was sequenced for a study of blood T cell repertoires in COVID-19 (dated by TCRdb to the early 2020s). At the level of the whole study: Samples covering the acute and convalescent phases of COVID-19 were provided by collaborators in the United States, Italy and Spain. Subjects who had been exposed to COVID-19, were actively infected with it, or had recovered from it provided the deeply sampled blood TCRbeta repertoires that made up the dataset. The samples were drawn from the first 160 participants of the ongoing ImmuneRACE study and from under 1,500 subjects provided by 6 global collaborators. The prospective study material was composed of cDNA or gDNA derived from T cells, B-cell-depleted T cells, or PBMCs. Nearly every sample came with metadata listing a de-identified subject ID, COVID-19 status, age in years and sex. The repertoires were released in a freely available public database intended as a resource for research on the immune response to SARS-CoV-2. Where available, HLA class I and class II types were taken from metadata supplied by the sample provider and were not determined by assay-based typing. Overall study results and their limits: The quantity of clinical and demographic metadata differed by source and by participant and was supplied without curation.

Remarks on this clone: It lacks a known antigen. No much larger clone exists at a distance of one base, and base qualities are not known.

TCRbeta CDR3 regions were amplified from genomic DNA using the immunoSEQ Assay, a bias-controlled multiplex PCR. The paper's data handling went like this. The number of nucleated cells in each sample was estimated from the amplification of reference gene primers within the assay. Sequence reads were collapsed and filtered to measure the absolute abundance of every unique TCRbeta CDR3 rearrangement. Productive Simpson clonality was computed per sample as the square root of Simpson's diversity index over productive rearrangements. This is the immuneACCESS table as TCRdb keeps it, with only in-frame sequences that have V and J called. A part of the clones is gone; compared with another copy, unresolved V genes explain less than half, and the rest is unexplained. Clone size and the V and J calls come from that table; the DNA yielded D and trimming. The sample records 500,000 to 600,000 clones, 85% to 90% of which are singletons. Of the sample, 7.5% to 9.5% is held by the ten largest clones.

In Seattle, one collaborating source enrolled patients while the infection was active and tracked those patients longitudinally over the course of disease. Whole blood was collected in K2EDTA tubes by collaborating institutions according to the institutions' own protocols. Collaborator samples were shipped for TCRbeta analysis as frozen whole blood, isolated PBMCs, or DNA extracted from either sample type. The sample was peripheral blood. The receptor was derived from a woman aged 45 to 65 with COVID-19, enrolled during active disease.

In nucleotides, the sequence is TGTGCCAGCAGCTCCACTCGGGACAGGGGATATTACTATGGCTACACCTTC. The resulting protein is CASSSTRDRGYYYGYTF. The chain is assembled from TRBV5-4 and TRBJ1-2, with TRBD1 identical over 10 junction bases. The cysteine opens and the phenylalanine closes a CDR3 of 17 amino acids. CDR3 DNA is the only sequence kept; it has 51 bases, read in frame from the first base. CDR1 is given as SGHNT and CDR2 as YYREEE, both from the germline V gene (reference sequence). Trimming accounts for 3 bases at V and 3 bases at J, while the number of junction bases matched to no gene is 11.